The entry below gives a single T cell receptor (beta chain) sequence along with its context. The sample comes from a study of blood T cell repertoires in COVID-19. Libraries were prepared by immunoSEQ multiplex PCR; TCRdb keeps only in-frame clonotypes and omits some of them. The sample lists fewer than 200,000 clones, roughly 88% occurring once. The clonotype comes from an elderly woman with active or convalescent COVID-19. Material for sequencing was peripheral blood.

CDR3 protein: CASSQSISRQYEQYF. The CDR3 bases are TGTGCCAGCAGCCAATCCATCTCGAGACAATACGAGCAGTACTTC. The V gene is TRBV14, the J gene TRBJ2-7; D uncertain. The ends were cut back, 2 bases at V and 4 bases at J, with 15 bases in the middle. CDR1 SGHDN and CDR2 FVKESK come from the germline V gene. The CDR3 consists of 15 residues. Filled out from reference TRBV14 and TRBJ2-7, the complete variable domain reads EAGVTQFPSHSVIEKGQTVTLRCDPISGHDNLYWYRRVMGKEIKFLLHFVKESKQDESGMPNNRFLAERTGGTYSTLKVQPAELEDSGVYFCASSQSISRQYEQYFGPGTRLTVT.